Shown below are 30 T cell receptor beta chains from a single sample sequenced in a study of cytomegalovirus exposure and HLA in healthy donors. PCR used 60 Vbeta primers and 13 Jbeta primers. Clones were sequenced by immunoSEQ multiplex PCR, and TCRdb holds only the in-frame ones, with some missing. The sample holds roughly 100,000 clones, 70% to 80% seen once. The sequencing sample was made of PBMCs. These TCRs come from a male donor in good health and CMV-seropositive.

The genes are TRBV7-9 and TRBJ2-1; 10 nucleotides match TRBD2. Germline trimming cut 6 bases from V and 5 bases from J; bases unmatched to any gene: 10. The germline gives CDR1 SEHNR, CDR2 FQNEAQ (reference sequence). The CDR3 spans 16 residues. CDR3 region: CASRPLAGGSDNEQFF. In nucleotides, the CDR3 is TGTGCCAGCAGACCCTTAGCGGGGGGTAGCGACAATGAGCAGTTCTTC. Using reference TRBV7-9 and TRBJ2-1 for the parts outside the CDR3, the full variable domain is DTGVSQNPRHKITKRGQNVTFRCDPISEHNRLYWYRQTLGQGPEFLTYFQNEAQLEKSRLLSDRFSAERPKGSFSTLEIQRTEQGDSAMYLCASRPLAGGSDNEQFFGPGTRLTVL.

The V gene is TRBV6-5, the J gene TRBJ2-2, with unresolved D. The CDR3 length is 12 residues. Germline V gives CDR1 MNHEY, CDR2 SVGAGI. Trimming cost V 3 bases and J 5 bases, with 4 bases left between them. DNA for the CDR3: TGTGCCAGCAGTTATACAACCGGGGAGCTGTTTTTT. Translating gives CASSYTTGELFF.

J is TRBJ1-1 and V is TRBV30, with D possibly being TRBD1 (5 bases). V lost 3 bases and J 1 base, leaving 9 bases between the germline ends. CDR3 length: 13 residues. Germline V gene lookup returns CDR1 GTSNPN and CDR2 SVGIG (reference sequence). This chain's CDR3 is CAWSFDRNTEAFF. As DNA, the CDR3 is TGTGCCTGGAGCTTTGACAGGAACACTGAAGCTTTCTTT.

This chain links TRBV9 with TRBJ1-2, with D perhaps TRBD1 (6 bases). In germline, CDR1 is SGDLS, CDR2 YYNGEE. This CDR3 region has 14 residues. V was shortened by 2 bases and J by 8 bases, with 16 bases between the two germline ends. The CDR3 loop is CASSVPGERYGYTF. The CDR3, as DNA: TGTGCCAGCAGCGTTCCAGGGGAGCGATACGGCTACACCTTC.

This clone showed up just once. The CDR3 region has the DNA TGTGCCAGTAGTATAGATACGGTTTTGAGCAATCAGCCCCAGCATTTT. Translating gives CASSIDTVLSNQPQHF. The chain combines TRBV19 with TRBJ1-5, with unresolved D. Between the trimmed V and J ends, which lost 0 bases and 1 base, there was a span of 10 bases. Per the germline V gene, CDR1 is LNHDA and CDR2 is SQIVND (reference sequence). CDR3 length: 16 amino acids.

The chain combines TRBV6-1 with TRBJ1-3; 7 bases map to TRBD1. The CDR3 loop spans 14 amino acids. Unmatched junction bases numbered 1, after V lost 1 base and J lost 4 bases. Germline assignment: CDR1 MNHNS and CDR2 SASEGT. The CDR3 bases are TGTGCCAGCAGTGAAGACAGGGGAGGAAACACCATATATTTT. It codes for CASSEDRGGNTIYF.

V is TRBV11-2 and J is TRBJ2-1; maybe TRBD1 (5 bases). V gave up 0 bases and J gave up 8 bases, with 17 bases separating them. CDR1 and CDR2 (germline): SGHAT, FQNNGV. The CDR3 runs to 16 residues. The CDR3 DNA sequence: TGTGCCAGCAGCTTAGATTACGGTCAGGGAAAGCATGAGCAGTTCTTC. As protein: CASSLDYGQGKHEQFF.

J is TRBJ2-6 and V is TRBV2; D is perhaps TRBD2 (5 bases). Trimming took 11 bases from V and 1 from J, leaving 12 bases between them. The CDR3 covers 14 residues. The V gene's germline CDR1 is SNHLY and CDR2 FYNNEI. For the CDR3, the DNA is TGTGCCGGACGGACGGGATCTGGGGCCAACGTCCTGACTTTC. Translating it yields CAGRTGSGANVLTF.

The CDR3 sequence is CASSIDPRQGGNQPQHF. The CDR3 DNA reads as TGTGCCAGTAGTATAGATCCAAGACAGGGCGGCAATCAGCCCCAGCATTTT. This chain links TRBV19 with TRBJ1-5; 7 bases line up with TRBD1. The CDR3 extends over 17 amino acids. V lost 0 bases to trimming and J lost 2 bases; unmatched junction nucleotides: 7. Looked up from germline, CDR1 is LNHDA and CDR2 is SQIVND (reference sequence).

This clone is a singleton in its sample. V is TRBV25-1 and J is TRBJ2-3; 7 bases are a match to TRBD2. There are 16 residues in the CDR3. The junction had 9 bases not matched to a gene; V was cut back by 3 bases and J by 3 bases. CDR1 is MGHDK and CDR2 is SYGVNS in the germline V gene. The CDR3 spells CASSEPQRGGTDTQYF. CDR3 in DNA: TGTGCCAGCAGTGAGCCGCAGCGGGGTGGTACAGATACGCAGTATTTT. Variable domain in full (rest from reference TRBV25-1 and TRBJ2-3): EADIYQTPRYLVIGTGKKITLECSQTMGHDKMYWYQQDPGMELHLIHYSYGVNSTEKGDLSSESTVSRIRTEHFPLTLESARPSHTSQYLCASSEPQRGGTDTQYFGPGTRLTVL.

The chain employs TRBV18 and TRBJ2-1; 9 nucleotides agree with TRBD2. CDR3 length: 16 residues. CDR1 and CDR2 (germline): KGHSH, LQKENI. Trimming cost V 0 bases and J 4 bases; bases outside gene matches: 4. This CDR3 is CASSPPERGAYNEQFF. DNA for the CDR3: TGTGCCAGCTCACCACCTGAGCGGGGGGCGTACAATGAGCAGTTCTTC.

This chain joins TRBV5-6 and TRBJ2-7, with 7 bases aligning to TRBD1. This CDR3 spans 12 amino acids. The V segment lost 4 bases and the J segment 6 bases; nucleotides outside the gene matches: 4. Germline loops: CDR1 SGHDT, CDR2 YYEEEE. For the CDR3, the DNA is TGTGCCAGCAGCCTGACAGGGTTCGAGCAGTACTTC. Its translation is CASSLTGFEQYF. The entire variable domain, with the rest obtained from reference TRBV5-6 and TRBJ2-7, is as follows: DAGVTQSPTHLIKTRGQQVTLRCSPKSGHDTVSWYQQALGQGPQFIFQYYEEEERQRGNFPDRFSGHQFPNYSSELNVNALLLGDSALYLCASSLTGFEQYFGPGTRLTVT.

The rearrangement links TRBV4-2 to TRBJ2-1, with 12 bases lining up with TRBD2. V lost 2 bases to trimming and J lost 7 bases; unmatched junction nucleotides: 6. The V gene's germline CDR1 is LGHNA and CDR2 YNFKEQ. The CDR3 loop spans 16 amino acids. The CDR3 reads CASSQTTSGGLNEQFF. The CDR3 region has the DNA TGTGCCAGCAGCCAAACAACTAGCGGGGGGTTGAATGAGCAGTTCTTC.

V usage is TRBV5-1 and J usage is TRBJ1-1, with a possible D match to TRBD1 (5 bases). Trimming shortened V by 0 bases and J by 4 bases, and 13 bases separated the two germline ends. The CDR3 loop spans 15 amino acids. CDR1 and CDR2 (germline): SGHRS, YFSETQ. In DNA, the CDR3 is TGCGCCAGCAGCTTGGACGTAGGCCAGGGCACTGAAGCTTTCTTT. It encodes CASSLDVGQGTEAFF.

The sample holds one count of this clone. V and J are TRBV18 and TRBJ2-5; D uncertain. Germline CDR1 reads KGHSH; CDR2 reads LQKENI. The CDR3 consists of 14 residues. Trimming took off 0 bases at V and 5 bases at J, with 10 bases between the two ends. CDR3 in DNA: TGTGCCAGCTCACCACCGTCCTTTCGGGAGACCCAGTACTTC. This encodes CASSPPSFRETQYF.

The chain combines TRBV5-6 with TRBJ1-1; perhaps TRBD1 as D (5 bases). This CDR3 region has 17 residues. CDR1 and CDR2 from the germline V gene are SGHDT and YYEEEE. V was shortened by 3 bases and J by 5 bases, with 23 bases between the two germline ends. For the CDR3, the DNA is TGTGCCAGCAGCTGGGGGACCACCGGGACCCGGGGGACTGAAGCTTTCTTT. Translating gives CASSWGTTGTRGTEAFF. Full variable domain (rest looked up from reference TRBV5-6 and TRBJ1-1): DAGVTQSPTHLIKTRGQQVTLRCSPKSGHDTVSWYQQALGQGPQFIFQYYEEEERQRGNFPDRFSGHQFPNYSSELNVNALLLGDSALYLCASSWGTTGTRGTEAFFGQGTRLTVV.

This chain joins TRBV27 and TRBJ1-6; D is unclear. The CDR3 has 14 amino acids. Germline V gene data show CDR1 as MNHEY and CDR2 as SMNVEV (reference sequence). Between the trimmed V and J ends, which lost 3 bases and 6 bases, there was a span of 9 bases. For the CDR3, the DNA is TGTGCCAGCAGTTTCTCTATTTCTAATTCACCCCTCCACTTT. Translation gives CASSFSISNSPLHF.

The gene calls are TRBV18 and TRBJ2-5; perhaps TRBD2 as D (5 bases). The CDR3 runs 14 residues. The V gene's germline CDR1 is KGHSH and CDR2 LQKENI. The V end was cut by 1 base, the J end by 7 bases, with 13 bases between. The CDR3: CASSPLDAGGTQYF. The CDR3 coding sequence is TGTGCCAGCTCACCACTCGATGCCGGAGGGACCCAGTACTTC.

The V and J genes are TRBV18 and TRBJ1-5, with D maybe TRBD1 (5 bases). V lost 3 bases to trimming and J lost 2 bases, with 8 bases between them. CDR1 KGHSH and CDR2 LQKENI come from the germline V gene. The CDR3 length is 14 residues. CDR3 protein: CASSPGGGNQPQHF. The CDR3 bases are TGTGCCAGCTCACCGGGGGGGGGCAATCAGCCCCAGCATTTT.

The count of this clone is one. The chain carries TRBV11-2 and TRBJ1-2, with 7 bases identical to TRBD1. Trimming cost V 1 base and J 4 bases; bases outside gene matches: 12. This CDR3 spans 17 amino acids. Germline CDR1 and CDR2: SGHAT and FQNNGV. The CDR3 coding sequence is TGTGCCAGCAGCTTAGCGGGGACAGTGACTCGGGGCTATGGCTACACCTTC. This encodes CASSLAGTVTRGYGYTF.

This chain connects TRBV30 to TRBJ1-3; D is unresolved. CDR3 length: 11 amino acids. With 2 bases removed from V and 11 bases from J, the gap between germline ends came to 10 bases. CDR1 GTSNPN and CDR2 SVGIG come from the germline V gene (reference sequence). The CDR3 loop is CAWSFPRAIYF. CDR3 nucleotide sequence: TGTGCCTGGAGTTTTCCCCGGGCCATATATTTT.

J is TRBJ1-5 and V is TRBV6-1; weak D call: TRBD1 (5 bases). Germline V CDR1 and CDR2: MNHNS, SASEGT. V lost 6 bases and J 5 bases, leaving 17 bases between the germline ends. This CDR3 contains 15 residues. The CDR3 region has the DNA TGTGCCAGCAGCCAAGGGGTGCAGAATTATCAGCCCCAGCATTTT. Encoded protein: CASSQGVQNYQPQHF.

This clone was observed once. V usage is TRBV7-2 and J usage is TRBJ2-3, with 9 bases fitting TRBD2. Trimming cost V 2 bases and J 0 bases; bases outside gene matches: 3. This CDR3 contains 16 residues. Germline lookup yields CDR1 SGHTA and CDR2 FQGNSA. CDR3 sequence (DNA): TGTGCCAGCAGCTTACTAGCGGGGCTTAGCACAGATACGCAGTATTTT. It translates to CASSLLAGLSTDTQYF.

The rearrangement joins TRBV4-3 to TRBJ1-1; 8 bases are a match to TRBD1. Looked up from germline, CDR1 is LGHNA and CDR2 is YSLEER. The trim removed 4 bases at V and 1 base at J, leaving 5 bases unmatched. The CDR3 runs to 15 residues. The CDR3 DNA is TGCGCCAGCAGCCGTGCCGGGACAGGGAACACTGAAGCTTTCTTT. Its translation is CASSRAGTGNTEAFF.

CDR3 region: CASSPPERSGEQYF. The CDR3 DNA is TGTGCCAGCTCACCTCCAGAGCGGTCCGGCGAGCAGTACTTC. This sequence joins TRBV18 and TRBJ2-7, with a weak D call TRBD2 (5 bases). Trimming pared 3 bases from V and 6 bases from J, leaving 15 bases between. Per the germline V gene, CDR1 is KGHSH and CDR2 is LQKENI. The CDR3 totals 14 residues.

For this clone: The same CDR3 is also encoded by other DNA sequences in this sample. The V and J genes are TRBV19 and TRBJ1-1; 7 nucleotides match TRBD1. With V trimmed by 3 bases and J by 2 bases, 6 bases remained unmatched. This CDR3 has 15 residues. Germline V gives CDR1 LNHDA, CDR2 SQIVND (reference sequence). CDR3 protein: CASSIGDRVNTEAFF. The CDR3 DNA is TGTGCCAGTAGTATCGGGGACAGAGTTAACACTGAAGCTTTCTTT.

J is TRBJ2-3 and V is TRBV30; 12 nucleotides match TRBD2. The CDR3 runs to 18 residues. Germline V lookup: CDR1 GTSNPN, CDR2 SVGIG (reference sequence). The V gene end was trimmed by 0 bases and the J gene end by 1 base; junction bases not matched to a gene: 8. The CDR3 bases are TGTGCCTGGAGTGTTCGGGCTAGCGGGGGGGCTGGCACAGATACGCAGTATTTT. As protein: CAWSVRASGGAGTDTQYF. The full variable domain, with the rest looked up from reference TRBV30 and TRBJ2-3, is SQTIHQWPATLVQPVGSPLSLECTVEGTSNPNLYWYRQAAGRGLQLLFYSVGIGQISSEVPQNLSASRPQDRQFILSSKKLLLSDSGFYLCAWSVRASGGAGTDTQYFGPGTRLTVL.

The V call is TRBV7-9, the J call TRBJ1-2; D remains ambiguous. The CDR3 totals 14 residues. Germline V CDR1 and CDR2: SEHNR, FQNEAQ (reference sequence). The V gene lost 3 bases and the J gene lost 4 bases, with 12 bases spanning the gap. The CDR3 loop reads CASSFVSSFYGYTF. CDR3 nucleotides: TGTGCCAGCAGCTTCGTTTCCAGTTTCTATGGCTACACCTTC.

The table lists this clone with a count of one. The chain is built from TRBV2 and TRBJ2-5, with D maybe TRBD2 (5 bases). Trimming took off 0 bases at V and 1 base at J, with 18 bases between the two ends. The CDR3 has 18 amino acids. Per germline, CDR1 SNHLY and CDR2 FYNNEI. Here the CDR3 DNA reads TGTGCCAGCAGTGAAGCGCTTCGGGTAGGGAGCTTCCAAGAGACCCAGTACTTC. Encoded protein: CASSEALRVGSFQETQYF.

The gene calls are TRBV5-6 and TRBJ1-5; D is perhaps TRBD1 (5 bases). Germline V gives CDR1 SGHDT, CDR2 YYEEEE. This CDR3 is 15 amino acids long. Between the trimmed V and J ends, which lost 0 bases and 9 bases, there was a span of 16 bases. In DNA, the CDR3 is TGTGCCAGCAGCTTGGCCGCAGCAGGGTTTACGCCCCAGCATTTT. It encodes CASSLAAAGFTPQHF.